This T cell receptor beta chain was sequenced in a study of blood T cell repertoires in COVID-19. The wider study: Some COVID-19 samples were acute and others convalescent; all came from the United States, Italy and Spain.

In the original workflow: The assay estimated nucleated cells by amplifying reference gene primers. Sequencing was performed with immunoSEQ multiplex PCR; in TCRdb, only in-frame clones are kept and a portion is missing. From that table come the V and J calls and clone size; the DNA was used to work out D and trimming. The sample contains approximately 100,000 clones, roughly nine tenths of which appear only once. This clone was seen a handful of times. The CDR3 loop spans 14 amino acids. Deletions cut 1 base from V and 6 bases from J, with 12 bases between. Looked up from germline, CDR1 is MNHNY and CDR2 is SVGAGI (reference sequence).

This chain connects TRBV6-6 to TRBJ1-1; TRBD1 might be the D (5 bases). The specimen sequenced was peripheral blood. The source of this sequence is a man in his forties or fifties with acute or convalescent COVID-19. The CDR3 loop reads CASSYYRGGAEAFF. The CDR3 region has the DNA TGTGCCAGCAGTTACTACCGGGGGGGGGCTGAAGCTTTCTTT.